Each of the 28 T cell receptor beta chains below was sequenced from the same sample in a study of cytomegalovirus exposure and HLA in healthy donors. The PCR made use of 60 Vbeta and 13 Jbeta primers. The protocol was immunoSEQ multiplex PCR, while the TCRdb copy is restricted to in-frame clones and leaves out a portion. The sample totals roughly 79,000 clones. The source material was PBMCs. The receptor source for this set is a man younger than 45 in good health and CMV-seronegative.

The V gene is TRBV2, the J gene TRBJ2-7; 7 positions match TRBD1. Germline values: CDR1 SNHLY, CDR2 FYNNEI. With 9 bases clipped from V and 3 bases from J, the junction kept 5 bases outside the gene matches. CDR3 length equals 12 residues. The CDR3 DNA follows: TGTGCCAGTTTTTGGGACAGCTACGAGCAGTACTTC. Its translation is CASFWDSYEQYF.

As DNA, the CDR3 is TGTGCCAGCAGCTTTAGGACAGGGGACACAGATACGCAGTATTTT. Amino acids: CASSFRTGDTDTQYF. The J gene is TRBJ2-3, the V gene TRBV14, with TRBD1 matching over 9 bases. The junction had 5 bases not matched to a gene; V was cut back by 5 bases and J by 2 bases. Germline V gene data show CDR1 as SGHDN and CDR2 as FVKESK. This CDR3 is built from 15 residues.

This chain joins TRBV6-1 and TRBJ2-7; 7 bases match TRBD1. In germline, CDR1 is MNHNS, CDR2 SASEGT. J lost 9 bases, V lost 2 bases, and 13 bases had no gene match. CDR3 length equals 15 residues. CDR3 sequence reads: CASSENGLVGGRQYF. The CDR3 DNA sequence: TGTGCCAGCAGTGAAAATGGATTGGTAGGGGGCAGGCAGTACTTC.

CDR3 sequence (DNA): TGTGCCAGCTCACCAAATATGGCAGGCATGAACACTGAAGCTTTCTTT. Translated, it gives CASSPNMAGMNTEAFF. The chain combines TRBV18 with TRBJ1-1; D uncertain. CDR3 length equals 16 residues. The V and J ends lost 2 bases and 0 bases respectively, with 13 bases between them. Per germline, CDR1 KGHSH and CDR2 LQKENI.

The chain joins TRBV5-4 to TRBJ1-2; TRBD1 aligns across 9 bases. Germline CDR1 and CDR2: SGHNT and YYREEE (reference sequence). The CDR3 is 14 amino acids. The J segment lost 2 bases and the V segment lost 4 bases, leaving 3 bases of the junction unmatched. The CDR3, as DNA: TGTGCCAGCAGCGGGACAGGGAACAACTATGGCTACACCTTC. It encodes CASSGTGNNYGYTF.

The rearrangement links TRBV7-2 to TRBJ2-7; 8 nucleotides line up with TRBD1. The germline V gene has CDR1 SGHTA and CDR2 FQGNSA. The CDR3 is 14 amino acids. Trimming removed 5 bases from V and 2 bases from J; junction bases left unmatched: 5. In DNA, the CDR3 is TGTGCCAGCAGCGCCCAGGGGGCCGCCTACGAGCAGTACTTC. It yields the protein CASSAQGAAYEQYF. The whole variable domain, remainder taken from reference TRBV7-2 and TRBJ2-7, is GAGVSQSPSNKVTEKGKDVELRCDPISGHTALYWYRQSLGQGLEFLIYFQGNSAPDKSGLPSDRFSAERTGGSVSTLTIQRTQQEDSAVYLCASSAQGAAYEQYFGPGTRLTVT.

In nucleotides, the CDR3 is TGTGCCAGCAGCTACTTCCAAGAGACCCAGTACTTC. Protein: CASSYFQETQYF. V gene TRBV7-2 combines with J gene TRBJ2-5; no firm D call. Trimming stripped 4 bases from V and 1 base from J, with 4 bases between. This CDR3 has 12 residues. Per the germline V gene, CDR1 is SGHTA and CDR2 is FQGNSA.

J is TRBJ1-1 and V is TRBV27, with D unclear. Per the germline V gene, CDR1 is MNHEY and CDR2 is SMNVEV (reference sequence). The CDR3 loop spans 13 amino acids. V gave up 3 bases and J gave up 5 bases, with 10 bases separating them. CDR3 nucleotide sequence: TGTGCCAGCAGTTTTTTCCCGTTTACTGAAGCTTTCTTT. This encodes CASSFFPFTEAFF.

The rearrangement links TRBV6-5 to TRBJ2-1, with D hard to call. The CDR3 spans 12 residues. Trimming cost V 5 bases and J 1 base, with 3 bases left between them. CDR1 is MNHEY, CDR2 SVGAGI, per germline. CDR3 bases: TGTGCCAGCAGTGCGTCCTACAATGAGCAGTTCTTC. It is translated as CASSASYNEQFF.

The chain carries TRBV6-4 and TRBJ1-2; 9 bases are a match to TRBD1. Germline-derived CDR1 and CDR2 are MRHNA and SNTAGT. The CDR3 has 16 residues. J lost 2 bases, V lost 3 bases, and 7 bases had no gene match. The CDR3, as DNA: TGTGCCAGCAGTGAACAGATTGGACAGGGGAACTATGGCTACACCTTC. It encodes CASSEQIGQGNYGYTF.

This chain uses TRBV10-3 with TRBJ1-2; D possibly corresponds to TRBD1 (5 bases). The CDR3 contains 13 residues. Trimming shortened V by 7 bases and J by 0 bases, and 9 bases separated the two germline ends. Germline V gene data show CDR1 as ENHRY and CDR2 as SYGVKD. The CDR3 DNA follows: TGTGCCATCACCGAGACAGCTAACTATGGCTACACCTTC. It specifies CAITETANYGYTF.

V is TRBV18 and J is TRBJ2-1, with D possibly TRBD2 on 6 matching bases. This CDR3 spans 13 amino acids. V was trimmed by 5 bases and J by 9 bases, leaving 14 bases between them. Germline V CDR1 and CDR2: KGHSH, LQKENI. In nucleotides, the CDR3 is TGTGCCAGCTCATCCGCTAGCGTACCTGAGCAGTTCTTC. Translating gives CASSSASVPEQFF.

The V and J genes are TRBV7-2 and TRBJ2-1; 10 bases are shared with TRBD2. The CDR3 has 16 amino acids. V shed 5 bases and J 4 bases; nucleotides not matched to a gene: 8. Germline lookup yields CDR1 SGHTA and CDR2 FQGNSA. This chain's CDR3 is CASSPLRLAGYNEQFF. In nucleotides, the CDR3 is TGTGCCAGCAGCCCTCTCCGACTAGCGGGTTACAATGAGCAGTTCTTC.

J is TRBJ2-1 and V is TRBV6-5, with 7 bases matching TRBD1. This CDR3 is 13 amino acids long. The V gene's germline CDR1 is MNHEY and CDR2 SVGAGI. V shed 6 bases, J shed 8 bases, and the junction held 7 bases outside the gene matches. CDR3 DNA: TGTGCCAGCAGGCGACAGGGTTGGGATGAGCAGTTCTTC. It translates to CASRRQGWDEQFF.

The chain recombines TRBV6-7 with TRBJ2-3; D is unresolved. TRBV6-7 is identified as an open reading frame with a role that is uncertain. The CDR3 is 16 amino acids. The V end was cut by 3 bases, the J end by 1 base, with 14 bases between. The DNA of the CDR3 is TGTGCCAGCAGTTATCGGGTGTTTACCCGCACAGATACGCAGTATTTT. Its translation is CASSYRVFTRTDTQYF.

The gene calls are TRBV5-1 and TRBJ2-3, with a weak D call TRBD1 (5 bases). Per germline, CDR1 SGHRS and CDR2 YFSETQ. This CDR3 has 14 amino acids. The V gene lost 0 bases and the J gene lost 5 bases, with 10 bases spanning the gap. The CDR3 nucleotides read TGCGCCAGCAGCTTGGTTCAGGGTGGAGATACGCAGTATTTT. Translated, it gives CASSLVQGGDTQYF.

V and J are TRBV29-1 and TRBJ2-5; 9 bases line up with TRBD1. The CDR3 length is 12 residues. After removal of 6 bases from V and 5 bases from J, the junction contained 4 bases not matched to a gene. CDR1 and CDR2 (germline): SQVTM, ANQGSEA. CDR3 residues: CSVRTGEETQYF. DNA for the CDR3: TGCAGCGTCCGGACAGGGGAGGAGACCCAGTACTTC.

The CDR3 is CASSPGGNQPQHF. The CDR3 bases are TGTGCCAGCAGCCCAGGGGGGAATCAGCCCCAGCATTTT. V and J are TRBV27 and TRBJ1-5, with 7 bases fitting TRBD1. Germline loops: CDR1 MNHEY, CDR2 SMNVEV (reference sequence). V trimming: 6 bases; J trimming: 4 bases; junction bases outside the gene matches: 3. This CDR3 is built from 13 residues.

The chain couples TRBV5-1 to TRBJ2-2; 8 positions agree with TRBD1. The V gene end was trimmed by 3 bases and the J gene end by 7 bases; junction bases not matched to a gene: 11. The CDR3 has 16 residues. CDR1 and CDR2 from the germline V gene are SGHRS and YFSETQ. This chain's CDR3 is CASSWATGGPHGELFF. Written as DNA, the CDR3 is TGCGCCAGCAGCTGGGCCACAGGGGGGCCTCACGGGGAGCTGTTTTTT.

This chain connects TRBV18 to TRBJ2-1, with 11 bases lining up with TRBD2. Germline V gives CDR1 KGHSH, CDR2 LQKENI. This CDR3 spans 16 amino acids. With V trimmed by 3 bases and J by 5 bases, 6 bases remained unmatched. CDR3: CASSPPGLAVNNEQFF. CDR3 DNA sequence: TGTGCCAGCTCACCTCCGGGACTAGCGGTAAACAATGAGCAGTTCTTC.

The chain is built from TRBV4-1 and TRBJ1-5; no reliable D call. There are 18 residues in the CDR3. V lost 1 base and J lost 0, with 16 bases in between. Germline V gives CDR1 MGHRA, CDR2 YSYEKL. CDR3 residues: CASSQVHDMSYSNQPQHF. CDR3 DNA: TGCGCCAGCAGCCAAGTACACGACATGTCTTATAGCAATCAGCCCCAGCATTTT.

The chain couples TRBV6-1 to TRBJ2-7; a possible D gene is TRBD2 (6 bases). Trimming stripped 1 base from V and 5 bases from J, with 12 bases between. The CDR3 is made up of 14 amino acids. Germline loops: CDR1 MNHNS, CDR2 SASEGT. Here the CDR3 DNA reads TGTGCCAGCAGTGAAGGGCGGGAAGTGGACGAGCAGTACTTC. Its protein product is CASSEGREVDEQYF.

This chain connects TRBV19 to TRBJ1-2; 7 bases map to TRBD1. Germline lookup yields CDR1 LNHDA and CDR2 SQIVND (reference sequence). V trimming: 5 bases; J trimming: 4 bases; junction bases outside the gene matches: 7. CDR3 length equals 14 residues. CDR3 protein: CASSDRERGYGYTF. CDR3 sequence (DNA): TGTGCCAGTAGTGACAGGGAAAGGGGCTATGGCTACACCTTC. Looking up the rest from reference TRBV19 and TRBJ1-2 gives the full variable domain: DGGITQSPKYLFRKEGQNVTLSCEQNLNHDAMYWYRQDPGQGLRLIYYSQIVNDFQKGDIAEGYSVSREKKESFPLTVTSAQKNPTAFYLCASSDRERGYGYTFGSGTRLTVV.

The chain combines TRBV9 with TRBJ2-5, with 7 bases identical to TRBD2. Losses at the gene ends were 4 bases for V and 5 bases for J; bases not matched to a gene: 5. Germline assignment: CDR1 SGDLS and CDR2 YYNGEE. The CDR3 extends over 13 amino acids. The CDR3 sequence is CASSPWGGETQYF. Written as DNA, the CDR3 is TGTGCCAGCAGCCCTTGGGGGGGGGAGACCCAGTACTTC.

The V call is TRBV4-3, the J call TRBJ2-5, with 13 bases fitting TRBD2. Germline V CDR1 and CDR2: LGHNA, YSLEER. The V and J ends lost 3 bases and 6 bases, in that order; junction bases with no gene match: 7. The CDR3 runs to 16 residues. The chain's CDR3 is CASSHILAGGEKTQYF. In nucleotides, the CDR3 is TGCGCCAGCAGCCACATACTAGCGGGAGGGGAAAAGACCCAGTACTTC.

V gene TRBV5-6 combines with J gene TRBJ2-1; D not certain. There are 13 residues in the CDR3. Germline V gives CDR1 SGHDT, CDR2 YYEEEE. Trimming pared 0 bases from V and 4 bases from J, leaving 5 bases between. CDR3 in DNA: TGTGCCAGCAGCTTGGCCTCGTACAATGAGCAGTTCTTC. It specifies CASSLASYNEQFF.

V is TRBV5-6 and J is TRBJ2-7; 9 positions match TRBD1. Germline values: CDR1 SGHDT, CDR2 YYEEEE. J lost 2 bases, V lost 4 bases, and 4 bases had no gene match. The CDR3 is 14 residues long. The CDR3 here is CASSDGTGPYEQYF. The CDR3 DNA sequence: TGTGCCAGCAGCGACGGGACAGGGCCCTACGAGCAGTACTTC.

The V gene is TRBV2, the J gene TRBJ2-7; D ambiguous. Germline CDR1 and CDR2: SNHLY and FYNNEI. This CDR3 has 14 residues. With 6 bases removed from V and 1 base from J, the gap between germline ends came to 13 bases. The DNA of the CDR3 is TGTGCCAGCAGAGCCATTACTTCTTCCTACGAGCAGTACTTC. Protein: CASRAITSSYEQYF.